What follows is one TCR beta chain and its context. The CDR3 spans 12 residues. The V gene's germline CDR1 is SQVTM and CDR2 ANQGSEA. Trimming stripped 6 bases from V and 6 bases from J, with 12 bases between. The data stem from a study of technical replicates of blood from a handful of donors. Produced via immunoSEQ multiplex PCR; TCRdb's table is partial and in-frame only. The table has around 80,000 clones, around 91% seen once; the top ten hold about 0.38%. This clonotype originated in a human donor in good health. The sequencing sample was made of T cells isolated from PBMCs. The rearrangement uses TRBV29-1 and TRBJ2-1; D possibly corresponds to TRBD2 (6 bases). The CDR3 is CSVGGLSNEQFF. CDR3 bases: TGCAGCGTCGGGGGTTTGAGCAATGAGCAGTTCTTC.